Only a few counts were recorded for the clone carrying this T cell receptor (beta chain). Its antigen is unidentified. This record comes from a study of blood T cells in healthy people across ages. The study, taken as a whole, reports: Compared with aged donors, long-lived donors showed fewer expanded clones, suggesting selection. A strong correlation was seen between TCR beta diversity and naive T cell percentage.

Sample-barcoded 5' priming and a J-beta primer mix drove a second PCR of 7 to 11 cycles. Using its own MiXCR run on the 5' RACE reads, TCRdb lists one record per CDR3 protein. This sample has hundreds of thousands of distinct CDR3 sequences, with 20% to 30% found just once. Germline V lookup: CDR1 SGHRS, CDR2 YFSETQ. This CDR3 has 16 residues. V was pared by 3 bases and J by 1 base, with 8 bases of the junction left unmatched. These same records also appear under a second study, on T cells of mothers and their children.

This rearrangement joins TRBV5-1 to TRBJ2-7; TRBD2 agrees at 9 bases. Sequenced material: blood. The clonotype originates from a boy aged 10-17 years in good health. The CDR3 bases are TGCGCCAGCAGCTCCGGTGGACTAGCGCTTTCCTACGAGCAGTACTTC. Amino acids: CASSSGGLALSYEQYF.